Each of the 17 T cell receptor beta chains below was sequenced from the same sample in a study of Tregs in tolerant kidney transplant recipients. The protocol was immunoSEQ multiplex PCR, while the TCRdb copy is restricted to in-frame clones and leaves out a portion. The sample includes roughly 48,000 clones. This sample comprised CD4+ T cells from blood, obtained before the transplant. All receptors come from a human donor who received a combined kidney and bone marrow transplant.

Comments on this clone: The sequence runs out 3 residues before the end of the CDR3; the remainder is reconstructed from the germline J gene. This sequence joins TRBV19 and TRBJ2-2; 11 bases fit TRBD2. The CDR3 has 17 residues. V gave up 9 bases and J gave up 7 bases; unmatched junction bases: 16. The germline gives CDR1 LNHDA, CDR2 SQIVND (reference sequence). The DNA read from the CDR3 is TGTGCCAGCATGGGGGCACTAGCGGGAGACGGAAGCGGGGAG. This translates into CASMGALAGDGSGE. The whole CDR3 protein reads CASMGALAGDGSGELFF.

The sequenced part of the CDR3 DNA is TGTGCCAGCAGTTTTAGGGTCGCTGAAAAA. Encoded protein: CASSFRVAEK. The full-length CDR3 reads as CASSFRVAEKLFF. The genes are TRBV2 and TRBJ1-4; D unresolved. The observed sequence ends 3 residues before the CDR3 terminus, with the missing tail filled in from the germline J gene. The CDR3 runs 13 residues. The V gene's germline CDR1 is SNHLY and CDR2 FYNNEI. Trimming left V 5 bases short and J 7 bases short, with 11 bases between.

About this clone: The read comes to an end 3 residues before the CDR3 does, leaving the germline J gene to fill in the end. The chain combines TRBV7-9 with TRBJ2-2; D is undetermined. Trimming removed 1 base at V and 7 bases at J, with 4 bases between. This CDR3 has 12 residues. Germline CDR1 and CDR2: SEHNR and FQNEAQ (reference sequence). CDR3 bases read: TGTGCCAGCAGCTTAGATATCGGGGAG. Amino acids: CASSLDIGE. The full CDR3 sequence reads CASSLDIGELFF.

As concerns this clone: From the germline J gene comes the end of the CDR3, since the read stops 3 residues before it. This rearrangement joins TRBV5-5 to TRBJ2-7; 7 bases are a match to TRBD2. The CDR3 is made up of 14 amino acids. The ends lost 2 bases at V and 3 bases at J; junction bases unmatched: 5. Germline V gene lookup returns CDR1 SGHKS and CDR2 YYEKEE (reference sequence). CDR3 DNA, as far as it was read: TGTGCCAGCAGCTTCCGGGACTACCTCTACGAG. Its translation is CASSFRDYLYE. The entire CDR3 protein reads CASSFRDYLYEQYF.

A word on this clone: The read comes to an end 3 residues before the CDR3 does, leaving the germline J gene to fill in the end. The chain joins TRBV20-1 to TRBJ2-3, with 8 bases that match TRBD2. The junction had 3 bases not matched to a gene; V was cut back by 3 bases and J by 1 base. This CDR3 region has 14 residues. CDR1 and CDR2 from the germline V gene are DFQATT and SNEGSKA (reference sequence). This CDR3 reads CSASRREGTDTQYF. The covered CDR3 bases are TGCAGTGCTAGTCGGCGGGAGGGCACAGATACG.

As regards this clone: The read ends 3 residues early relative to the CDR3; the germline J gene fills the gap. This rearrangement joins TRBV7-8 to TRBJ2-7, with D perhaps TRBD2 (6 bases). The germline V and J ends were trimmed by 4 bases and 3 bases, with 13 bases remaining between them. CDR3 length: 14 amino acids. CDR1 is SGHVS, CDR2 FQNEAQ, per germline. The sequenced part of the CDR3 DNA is TGTGCCAGCAGCTCCGCCGGGACTTACTACGAG. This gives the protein CASSSAGTYYE. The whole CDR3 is CASSSAGTYYEQYF.

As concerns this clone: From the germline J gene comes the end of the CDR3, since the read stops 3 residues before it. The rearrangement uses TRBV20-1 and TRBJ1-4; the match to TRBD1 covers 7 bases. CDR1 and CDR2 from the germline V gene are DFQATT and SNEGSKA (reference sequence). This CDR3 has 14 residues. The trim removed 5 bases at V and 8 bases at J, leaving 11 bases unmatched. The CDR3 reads CSAWQGVLKEKLFF. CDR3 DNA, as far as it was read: TGCAGTGCTTGGCAGGGGGTCCTGAAGGAAAAA.

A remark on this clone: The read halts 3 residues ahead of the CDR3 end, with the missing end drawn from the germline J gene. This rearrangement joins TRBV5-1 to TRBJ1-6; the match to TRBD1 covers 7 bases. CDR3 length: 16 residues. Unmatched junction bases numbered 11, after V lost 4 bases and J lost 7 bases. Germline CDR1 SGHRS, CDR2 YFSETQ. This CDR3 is CASSLYQRGQNSPLHF. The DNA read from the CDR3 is TGCGCCAGCAGCCTCTACCAGAGGGGGCAGAATTCACCC.

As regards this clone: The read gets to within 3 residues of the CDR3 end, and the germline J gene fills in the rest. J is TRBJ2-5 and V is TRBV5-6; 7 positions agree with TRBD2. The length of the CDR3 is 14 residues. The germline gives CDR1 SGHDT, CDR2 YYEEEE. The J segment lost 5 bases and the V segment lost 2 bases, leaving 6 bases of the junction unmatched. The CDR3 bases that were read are TGTGCCAGCAGCTTCCTTTGGGGGGGGGAGACC. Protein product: CASSFLWGGET. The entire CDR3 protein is CASSFLWGGETQYF.

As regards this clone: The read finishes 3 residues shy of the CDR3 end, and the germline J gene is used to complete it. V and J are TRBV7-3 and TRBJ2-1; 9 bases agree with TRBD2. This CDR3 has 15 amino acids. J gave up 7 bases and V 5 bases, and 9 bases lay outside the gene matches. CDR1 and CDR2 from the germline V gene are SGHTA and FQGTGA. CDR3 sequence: CASSRTGTSPNEQFF. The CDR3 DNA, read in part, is TGTGCCAGCAGCCGGACCGGGACTAGCCCTAATGAG.

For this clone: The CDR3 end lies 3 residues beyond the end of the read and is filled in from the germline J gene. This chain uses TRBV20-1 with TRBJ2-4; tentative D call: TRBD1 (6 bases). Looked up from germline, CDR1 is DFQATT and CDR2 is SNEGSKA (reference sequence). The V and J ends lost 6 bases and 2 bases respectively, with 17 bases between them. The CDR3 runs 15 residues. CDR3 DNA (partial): TGCAGTGCCACCGGGACATCGGGGACCAAAAACATT. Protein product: CSATGTSGTKNI. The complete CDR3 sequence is CSATGTSGTKNIQYF.

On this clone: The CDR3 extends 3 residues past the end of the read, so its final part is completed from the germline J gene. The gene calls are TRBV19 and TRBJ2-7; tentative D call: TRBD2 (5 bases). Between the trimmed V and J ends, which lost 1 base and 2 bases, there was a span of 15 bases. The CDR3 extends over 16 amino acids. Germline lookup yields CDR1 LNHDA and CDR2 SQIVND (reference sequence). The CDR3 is CASSIAHIGDTYEQYF. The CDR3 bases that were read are TGTGCCAGTAGTATAGCGCACATCGGGGATACCTACGAG.

CDR3 loop: CSARPSGGGEQFF. CDR3 DNA (partial): TGCAGTGCTAGGCCGAGCGGGGGCGGTGAG. This chain connects TRBV20-1 to TRBJ2-1; 8 bases are shared with TRBD2. The CDR3 extends 3 residues past the end of the read, so its final part is completed from the germline J gene. This CDR3 region has 13 residues. J gave up 9 bases and V 3 bases, and 7 bases lay outside the gene matches. From germline, CDR1 is DFQATT and CDR2 SNEGSKA (reference sequence).

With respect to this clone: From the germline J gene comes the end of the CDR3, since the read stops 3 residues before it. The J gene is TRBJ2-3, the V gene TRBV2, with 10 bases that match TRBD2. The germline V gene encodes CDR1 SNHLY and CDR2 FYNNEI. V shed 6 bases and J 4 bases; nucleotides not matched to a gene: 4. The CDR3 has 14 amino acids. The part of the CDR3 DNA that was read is TGTGCCAGCAGCCCCAGCGGGAGGGCAGATACG. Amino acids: CASSPSGRADT. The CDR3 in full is CASSPSGRADTQYF.

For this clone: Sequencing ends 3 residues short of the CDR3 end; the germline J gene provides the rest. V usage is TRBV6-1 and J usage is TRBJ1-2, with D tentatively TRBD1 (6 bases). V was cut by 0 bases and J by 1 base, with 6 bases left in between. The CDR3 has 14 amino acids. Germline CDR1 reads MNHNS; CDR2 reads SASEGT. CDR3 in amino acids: CASSEAGGNYGYTF. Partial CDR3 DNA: TGTGCCAGCAGTGAAGCAGGGGGTAACTATGGC.

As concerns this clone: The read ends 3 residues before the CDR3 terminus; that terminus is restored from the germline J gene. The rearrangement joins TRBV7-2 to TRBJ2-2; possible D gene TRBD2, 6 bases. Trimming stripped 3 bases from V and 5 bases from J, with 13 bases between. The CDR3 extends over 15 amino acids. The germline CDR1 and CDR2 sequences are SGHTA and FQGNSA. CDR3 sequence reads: CASSLGGVDTGELFF. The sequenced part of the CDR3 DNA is TGTGCCAGCAGCTTGGGGGGTGTAGATACCGGGGAG.

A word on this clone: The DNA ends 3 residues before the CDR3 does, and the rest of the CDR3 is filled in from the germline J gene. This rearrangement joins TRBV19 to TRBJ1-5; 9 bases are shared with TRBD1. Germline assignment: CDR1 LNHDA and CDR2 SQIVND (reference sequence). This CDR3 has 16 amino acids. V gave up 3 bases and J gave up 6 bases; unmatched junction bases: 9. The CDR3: CASSIGQGPSIQPQHF. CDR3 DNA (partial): TGTGCCAGTAGTATTGGACAGGGGCCTTCAATTCAGCCC.